One sample yielded the 6 T cell receptor beta chains listed below, sequenced in a study of blood T cells in healthy people across ages (dated by TCRdb to between 2014 and 2016). Library preparation was by 5' RACE. Sequencing was performed on an Illumina HiSeq 2500. A second about 6 to 11 cycle PCR used a sample-barcoded 5' primer and a J-beta primer mix. TCRdb reworked the public reads: Q25 trimming with fastp, MiXCR clone assembly, productive beta chains retained. Entries that share a CDR3 protein sequence are merged under the most common genes and DNA. Within this sample are some 1 million distinct CDR3 sequences, with 45% of them counted one time only. Clones ranked in the top ten supply approximately 17% of the sample. Material: blood. The receptors derive from a woman aged 60-75 years in good health.

This chain links TRBV5-1 with TRBJ2-7, with 7 positions matching TRBD2. CDR1 and CDR2 from the germline V gene are SGHRS and YFSETQ. After removal of 5 bases from V and 5 bases from J, the junction contained 16 bases not matched to a gene. The CDR3 consists of 16 residues. CDR3 residues: CASRFPGGFYLHEQYF. Here the CDR3 DNA reads TGCGCCAGCAGGTTTCCCGGGGGGTTTTATCTCCACGAGCAGTACTTC.

V gene TRBV6-2 or TRBV6-3 combines with J gene TRBJ1-1, with TRBD1 as a possible D gene (6 bases). The germline V gene encodes CDR1 MNHEY and CDR2 SVGEGT. Between the trimmed V and J ends, which lost 6 bases and 1 base, there was a span of 24 bases. The length of the CDR3 is 18 residues. In nucleotides, the CDR3 is TGTGCCAGCAGCTTCGACGTACTAACAGGGTCTGAGAACACTGAAGCTTTCTTT. It translates to CASSFDVLTGSENTEAFF.

CDR3 region: CASRTAGGVADTQYF. CDR3 nucleotide sequence: TGTGCCAGCAGAACCGCCGGGGGTGTGGCAGATACGCAGTATTTT. The V call is TRBV5-6, the J call TRBJ2-3, with TRBD2 as a possible D gene (6 bases). The ends were cut back, 5 bases at V and 4 bases at J, with 17 bases in the middle. The V gene's germline CDR1 is SGHDT and CDR2 YYEEEE. The CDR3 consists of 15 residues.

This chain links TRBV9 with TRBJ1-2; no reliable D call. The CDR3 totals 15 residues. With 0 bases removed from V and 4 bases from J, the gap between germline ends came to 13 bases. CDR1 is SGDLS, CDR2 YYNGEE, per germline. The CDR3 sequence: CASSVDPTPGYGYTF. As DNA, the CDR3 is TGTGCCAGCAGCGTAGATCCGACCCCTGGCTATGGCTACACCTTC.

The chain recombines TRBV30 with TRBJ1-4; D unresolved. Germline V lookup: CDR1 GTSNPN, CDR2 SVGIG (reference sequence). This CDR3 comprises 14 residues. The ends were cut back, 4 bases at V and 5 bases at J, with 14 bases in the middle. Here the CDR3 reads CAWISSGVNEKLFF. CDR3 coding DNA: TGTGCCTGGATAAGTAGCGGCGTCAATGAAAAACTGTTTTTT.

On this clonotype: Given a much more abundant clone one base away, this may be a read error. The CDR3 loop reads CASSLASAGGGTDTRYF. For the CDR3, the DNA is TGTGCCAGCAGCTTAGCATCCGCGGGAGGGGGCACAGATACGCGGTATTTT. J is TRBJ2-3 and V is TRBV11-2, with 9 bases fitting TRBD2. Germline loops: CDR1 SGHAT, CDR2 FQNNGV. The CDR3 has 17 amino acids.